This TCR beta chain was identified during a study of shared clonotypes between healthy human individuals. Notes on the study in general: The naive CD4 repertoires of a few donors were compared, and approximately 5% of clonotypes were shared.

Original methodology: Filtering differed since immunoSEQ provided only junctions, with no quality scores. Profiling relied on immunoSEQ multiplex PCR, and the TCRdb table lists in-frame clones only, not all of them. That table gives V, J and clone size, and the DNA gave D and trimming. The sample lists approximately 98,000 clones, around 65% occurring once. The J segment lost 3 bases and the V segment lost 4 bases, leaving 9 bases of the junction unmatched. CDR1 LNHNV and CDR2 YYDKDF come from the germline V gene (reference sequence). The CDR3 runs to 16 residues. This clone was detected many times. Its antigen is not known.

Sequenced material: memory CD8+ T cells sorted from blood. Subset given: CD45RO+ cells pooled with CCR7-negative TemRA cells. J is TRBJ2-7 and V is TRBV15, with TRBD2 identical over 10 bases. The clonotype originates from a woman aged 30 to 39 in good health. The CDR3 DNA is TGTGCCACCAGCATCCGGCTAGCGGGAGCCGACTACGAGCAGTACTTC. Residues: CATSIRLAGADYEQYF.